The 31 T cell receptor beta chains presented below share a single source sample, sequenced in a study of blood T cell repertoires in COVID-19. Clones were sequenced by immunoSEQ multiplex PCR, and TCRdb holds only the in-frame ones, with some missing. The data show 300,000 to 350,000 clones, more than 85% seen once. Sequenced material: PBMCs or T cells enriched from blood (not recorded which). These receptors were obtained from a woman between 25 and 40 years old who had been exposed to COVID-19.

The chain combines TRBV7-8 with TRBJ1-2; 9 bases map to TRBD1. V was clipped by 6 bases and J by 2 bases; unmatched bases: 7. The CDR3 has 15 residues. Germline loops: CDR1 SGHVS, CDR2 FQNEAQ. The DNA for the CDR3 is TGTGCCAGCAGTCCGACACAGGGGGCGAACTATGGCTACACCTTC. Translating gives CASSPTQGANYGYTF.

The rearrangement uses TRBV4-1 and TRBJ1-2; 8 nucleotides align to TRBD1. CDR1 and CDR2 from the germline V gene are MGHRA and YSYEKL. V was clipped by 2 bases and J by 5 bases; unmatched bases: 7. The CDR3 extends over 15 amino acids. The CDR3, as DNA: TGCGCCAGCAGCCAAACCGGGACAGGCTCTTATGGCTACACCTTC. The encoded protein is CASSQTGTGSYGYTF.

This clone was found a few times. The chain is built from TRBV7-9 and TRBJ1-6; D not certain. Germline V gene lookup returns CDR1 SEHNR and CDR2 FQNEAQ (reference sequence). CDR3 length: 17 amino acids. The ends were cut back, 4 bases at V and 0 bases at J, with 13 bases in the middle. The CDR3 sequence is CASSYRGRSSYNSPLHF. For the CDR3, the DNA is TGTGCCAGCAGCTACCGAGGGAGGAGCTCCTATAATTCACCCCTCCACTTT.

J is TRBJ1-2 and V is TRBV7-9; D unresolved. The germline V and J ends were trimmed by 2 bases and 8 bases, with 18 bases remaining between them. The germline V gene has CDR1 SEHNR and CDR2 FQNEAQ (reference sequence). The CDR3 covers 15 residues. The CDR3 DNA reads as TGTGCCAGCAGCTTAACAACGGGGATACTATGGGGCTACACCTTC. As protein: CASSLTTGILWGYTF.

The V call is TRBV7-9, the J call TRBJ1-6, with D possibly being TRBD1 (5 bases). Germline V gene sequence: CDR1 SEHNR, CDR2 FQNEAQ (reference sequence). V was trimmed by 8 bases and J by 9 bases, leaving 14 bases between them. The CDR3 loop spans 13 amino acids. CDR3 region: CASRRDGGSPLHF. The DNA for the CDR3 is TGTGCCAGCCGGAGGGACGGGGGTTCACCCCTCCACTTT. The full variable domain, in which reference TRBV7-9 and TRBJ1-6 provide the parts outside the CDR3, is DTGVSQNPRHKITKRGQNVTFRCDPISEHNRLYWYRQTLGQGPEFLTYFQNEAQLEKSRLLSDRFSAERPKGSFSTLEIQRTEQGDSAMYLCASRRDGGSPLHFGNGTRLTVT.

This rearrangement joins TRBV5-3 to TRBJ2-1, with TRBD2 identical over 11 bases. TRBV5-3 is sorted into the ORF group, with uncertain function. The junction had 6 bases not matched to a gene; V was cut back by 3 bases and J by 4 bases. This CDR3 region has 16 residues. The CDR3 reads CARSWTSGLLYNEQFF. DNA of the CDR3: TGTGCCAGAAGCTGGACTAGCGGGTTACTTTACAATGAGCAGTTCTTC.

The chain carries TRBV7-9 and TRBJ2-1, with TRBD2 matching 7 bases. The germline gives CDR1 SEHNR, CDR2 FQNEAQ (reference sequence). J was trimmed by 8 bases and V by 4 bases; bases with no gene match: 11. The CDR3 length is 15 residues. CDR3 DNA: TGTGCCAGCAGCTACCCGGGACTACGGCCTTATGAGCAGTTCTTC. Translation gives CASSYPGLRPYEQFF.

This clone was found once. The chain carries TRBV7-8 and TRBJ1-1; D gene unclear. Germline CDR1 and CDR2: SGHVS and FQNEAQ. V lost 5 bases, J lost 8 bases, and 18 bases lay in between. The CDR3 sequence is 14 residues long. Written as DNA, the CDR3 is TGTGCCAGCAGCCCCCGGGAAGGGAACCAGGAAGCTTTCTTT. This sequence encodes CASSPREGNQEAFF.

This sequence joins TRBV6-6 and TRBJ1-1; no definite D call. The CDR3 has 12 residues. V gave up 10 bases and J gave up 1 base, with 10 bases separating them. Germline V lookup: CDR1 MNHNY, CDR2 SVGAGI (reference sequence). Here the CDR3 DNA reads TGTGCCACCCGAGACTGGAACACTGAAGCTTTCTTT. It translates to CATRDWNTEAFF.

The CDR3 protein is CASRDLAYEQYF. The CDR3 bases are TGTGCCAGCAGGGATCTAGCTTACGAGCAGTACTTC. This chain joins TRBV11-2 and TRBJ2-7, with a tentative D call TRBD2 (5 bases). The CDR3 spans 12 residues. Trimming took 6 bases from V and 4 from J, leaving 10 bases between them. The germline V gene has CDR1 SGHAT and CDR2 FQNNGV.

The rearrangement links TRBV25-1 to TRBJ2-3; the match to TRBD1 covers 11 bases. Germline trimming cut 3 bases from V and 4 bases from J; bases unmatched to any gene: 6. Germline loops: CDR1 MGHDK, CDR2 SYGVNS. This CDR3 is 16 amino acids long. The CDR3 spells CASSEARTGGADTQYF. CDR3 DNA: TGTGCCAGCAGTGAGGCCCGGACAGGGGGCGCAGATACGCAGTATTTT.

The rearrangement joins TRBV7-9 to TRBJ1-2; the D gene is possibly TRBD1 (5 bases). In germline, CDR1 is SEHNR, CDR2 FQNEAQ (reference sequence). Deletions cut 4 bases from V and 5 bases from J, with 8 bases between. The CDR3 runs to 12 residues. CDR3 loop: CASSSQVYGYTF. The CDR3 DNA sequence: TGTGCCAGCAGCTCACAGGTTTATGGCTACACCTTC.

The chain is built from TRBV4-2 and TRBJ2-2, with 10 bases lining up with TRBD2. Per the germline V gene, CDR1 is LGHNA and CDR2 is YNFKEQ. The CDR3 length is 17 residues. After removal of 4 bases from V and 6 bases from J, the junction contained 11 bases not matched to a gene. The CDR3 protein is CASSPGLAGDFSGELFF. The CDR3, as DNA: TGTGCCAGCAGCCCAGGGCTAGCGGGGGATTTCTCCGGGGAGCTGTTTTTT.

The V call is TRBV3-1 (or the pseudogene TRBV3-2), the J call TRBJ1-6; the D is unclear. Germline V gene sequence: CDR1 LGHDT, CDR2 YNNKEL (reference sequence). This CDR3 spans 17 amino acids. V lost 0 bases and J 7 bases, leaving 16 bases between the germline ends. In DNA, the CDR3 is TGTGCCAGCAGCCAAGACTGTCTACAGCTGGAAAATTCACCCCTCCACTTT. It encodes CASSQDCLQLENSPLHF.

The V gene is TRBV5-1, the J gene TRBJ1-2; 8 bases are shared with TRBD1. CDR3 length: 14 residues. Germline CDR1 reads SGHRS; CDR2 reads YFSETQ. Losses at the gene ends were 4 bases for V and 6 bases for J; bases not matched to a gene: 8. The CDR3 DNA follows: TGCGCCAGCAGCACAGCCGGGACAGGTAATGGCTACACCTTC. Encoded protein: CASSTAGTGNGYTF.

This sequence joins TRBV10-3 and TRBJ2-7, with D unclear. This CDR3 spans 12 amino acids. Trimming left V 5 bases short and J 6 bases short, with 11 bases between. CDR1 and CDR2 (germline): ENHRY, SYGVKD. CDR3 nucleotide sequence: TGTGCCATCAGTTCCACTAAACTCGAGCAGTACTTC. Translation: CAISSTKLEQYF.

This sequence joins TRBV11-2 and TRBJ2-1; tentatively, D is TRBD2 (6 bases). The germline V gene has CDR1 SGHAT and CDR2 FQNNGV. V shed 5 bases and J shed 0 bases, with 14 bases lying between them. The CDR3 runs 16 residues. The CDR3 DNA is TGTGCCAGCAGCCTCGGGGCGGGGAGCTCCTACAATGAGCAGTTCTTC. Its translation is CASSLGAGSSYNEQFF.

The chain is built from TRBV4-3 and TRBJ2-3, with 8 bases aligning to TRBD2. Per germline, CDR1 LGHNA and CDR2 YSLEER. The CDR3 consists of 18 residues. The junction had 16 bases not matched to a gene; V was cut back by 4 bases and J by 4 bases. CDR3 region: CASSPQGGRGALSDTQYF. CDR3 bases: TGCGCCAGCAGCCCCCAAGGGGGGCGGGGGGCGTTATCAGATACGCAGTATTTT.

About this clone itself: Other DNA variants within this sample encode the same CDR3. The gene calls are TRBV5-1 and TRBJ1-1; no definite D call. Germline CDR1 and CDR2: SGHRS and YFSETQ. Trimming took off 4 bases at V and 0 bases at J, with 7 bases between the two ends. This CDR3 has 13 amino acids. CDR3 nucleotide sequence: TGCGCCAGCAGCCCCGGTCTGAACACTGAAGCTTTCTTT. It yields the protein CASSPGLNTEAFF.

CDR3 nucleotides: TGTGCCAGCAGCTTAATTTTCGCCACGCCGGGACAGGAAAATGAAAAACTGTTTTTT. Amino acids: CASSLIFATPGQENEKLFF. The V call is TRBV7-2, the J call TRBJ1-4, with 8 bases aligning to TRBD1. V gave up 2 bases and J gave up 5 bases; unmatched junction bases: 16. Germline V gives CDR1 SGHTA, CDR2 FQGNSA. The CDR3 runs 19 residues.

The CDR3 loop is CASSLAYPSPTYEQYF. CDR3 DNA: TGTGCCAGCAGCTTAGCGTATCCAAGTCCTACCTACGAGCAGTACTTC. The chain recombines TRBV7-8 with TRBJ2-7; D is uncertain. There are 16 residues in the CDR3. Germline CDR1 is SGHVS and CDR2 is FQNEAQ. V lost 0 bases and J lost 2, with 14 bases in between.

This chain joins TRBV3-1 (or the pseudogene TRBV3-2) and TRBJ2-2; TRBD1 matches 9 bases. Germline V lookup: CDR1 LGHDT, CDR2 YNNKEL (reference sequence). The junction had 8 bases not matched to a gene; V was cut back by 2 bases and J by 13 bases. The CDR3 spans 14 residues. CDR3 protein: CASSQRGDRAWLFF. In DNA form, the CDR3 reads TGTGCCAGCAGCCAAAGGGGGGACAGGGCATGGCTGTTTTTT.

The J gene is TRBJ2-7, the V gene TRBV15, with a tentative D call TRBD2 (7 bases). Germline CDR1 LNHNV, CDR2 YYDKDF (reference sequence). This CDR3 comprises 15 residues. The V and J ends lost 3 bases and 6 bases respectively, with 18 bases between them. As DNA, the CDR3 is TGTGCCACCAGCAGGGATGGGGGGGGCCAGCGCGAGCAGTACTTC. Translation gives CATSRDGGGQREQYF.

This chain connects TRBV5-6 to TRBJ1-2; TRBD1 matches at 8 bases. Trimming removed 5 bases from V and 7 bases from J; junction bases left unmatched: 10. The germline V gene encodes CDR1 SGHDT and CDR2 YYEEEE. The CDR3 sequence is 14 residues long. The CDR3: CASRHGQGKAGYTF. CDR3 bases: TGTGCCAGCAGACATGGACAGGGAAAGGCTGGCTACACCTTC.

The V call is TRBV5-1, the J call TRBJ2-1; TRBD2 matches at 8 bases. With V trimmed by 0 bases and J by 8 bases, 10 bases remained unmatched. The germline gives CDR1 SGHRS, CDR2 YFSETQ. The CDR3 runs 16 residues. CDR3 in amino acids: CASSLVAGGVGYEQFF. The CDR3 coding sequence is TGCGCCAGCAGCTTGGTTGCCGGGGGGGTTGGCTATGAGCAGTTCTTC.

J is TRBJ1-5 and V is TRBV6-2 or TRBV6-3, with TRBD1 as a possible D gene (5 bases). The germline V and J ends were trimmed by 2 bases and 4 bases, with 15 bases remaining between them. The CDR3 loop spans 16 amino acids. CDR1 is MNHEY and CDR2 is SVGEGT in the germline V gene. As DNA, the CDR3 is TGTGCCAGCAGTTACGTTACTCGGGGGAGGAATCAGCCCCAGCATTTT. It is translated as CASSYVTRGRNQPQHF.

The V call is TRBV5-1, the J call TRBJ1-6; 7 bases fit TRBD1. Germline CDR1 and CDR2: SGHRS and YFSETQ. Germline trimming cut 2 bases from V and 7 bases from J; bases unmatched to any gene: 3. The CDR3 has 14 amino acids. The CDR3 reads CASSLSGGNSPLHF. The CDR3 region has the DNA TGCGCCAGCAGCTTATCAGGGGGGAATTCACCCCTCCACTTT. Complete variable domain (other parts from reference TRBV5-1 and TRBJ1-6): KAGVTQTPRYLIKTRGQQVTLSCSPISGHRSVSWYQQTPGQGLQFLFEYFSETQRNKGNFPGRFSGRQFSNSRSEMNVSTLELGDSALYLCASSLSGGNSPLHFGNGTRLTVT.

The chain joins TRBV3-1 (or the pseudogene TRBV3-2) to TRBJ2-3, with 12 bases that match TRBD2. The length of the CDR3 is 18 residues. The trim removed 4 bases at V and 0 bases at J, leaving 8 bases unmatched. Germline CDR1 reads LGHDT; CDR2 reads YNNKEL (reference sequence). The CDR3 reads CASSRLRTSGVSTDTQYF. DNA of the CDR3: TGTGCCAGCAGCCGCTTAAGGACTAGCGGGGTAAGCACAGATACGCAGTATTTT.

This rearrangement joins TRBV7-2 to TRBJ1-5; D remains ambiguous. Germline-derived CDR1 and CDR2 are SGHTA and FQGNSA. The CDR3 consists of 15 residues. The germline V and J ends were trimmed by 2 bases and 3 bases, with 11 bases remaining between them. The CDR3 DNA reads as TGTGCCAGCAGCTTATTCGGCACAGACAATCAGCCCCAGCATTTT. Translated, it gives CASSLFGTDNQPQHF.

The chain links TRBV27 to TRBJ2-1; TRBD2 agrees at 10 bases. The ends lost 6 bases at V and 10 bases at J; junction bases unmatched: 12. This CDR3 spans 15 amino acids. CDR1 and CDR2 (germline): MNHEY, SMNVEV (reference sequence). DNA of the CDR3: TGTGCCAGCAGGTCCCGGAGCGGGGGGGCAGGGGAGCAGTTCTTC. Its protein is CASRSRSGGAGEQFF.

The count of this clone is one. This chain uses TRBV7-8 with TRBJ1-2; possible D gene TRBD1, 5 bases. Germline loops: CDR1 SGHVS, CDR2 FQNEAQ. The CDR3 is made up of 15 amino acids. Trimming removed 5 bases at V and 4 bases at J, with 17 bases between. CDR3 bases: TGTGCCAGCAGCCTTACGCTAGGGGCCGGCTATGGCTACACCTTC. This gives the protein CASSLTLGAGYGYTF.